The rows below give T cell receptor beta chains drawn from one sample of a study of early T cells in non-severe SARS-CoV-2 infection. One entry per CDR3 protein, called by TCRdb with MiXCR from the 5' RACE reads. This sample has about 28,000 distinct CDR3 sequences; around 6.1% occur once, and the top ten carry under 40%. The specimen was whole blood, collected at baseline. The origin of the receptors is an adult who was a healthcare worker with PCR-confirmed SARS-CoV-2 infection or an uninfected control (not recorded which). Each CDR3 is given with its conserved first and last residue. D genes are given only for firm matches. Not every row has a clone size; where given, it reads once, few, many or a size class.

>TRBV7-9|-|many|TRBJ2-5
TGTGCCAGCAAGGGACCCATGGGAGAGACCCAGTACTTC
CASKGPMGETQYF
>TRBV7-9|-|many|TRBJ2-3
TGTGCCAGCAGCTTAGACAAGGTCATGGCCACAGATACGCAGTATTTT
CASSLDKVMATDTQYF
>TRBV2|-|many|TRBJ1-1
TGTGCCAGCAGGGGACCGATGAACACTGAAGCTTTCTTT
CASRGPMNTEAFF
>TRBV10-1|TRBD2|many|TRBJ2-1
TGCGCCAGCAGTGCCGGGACTAGCGGGAGCTACAATGAGCAGTTCTTC
CASSAGTSGSYNEQFF
>TRBV11-2|-|-|TRBJ2-1
TGTGCCAGCAGCTTAGTTCCCAGATCCTACAATGAGCAGTTCTTC
CASSLVPRSYNEQFF
>TRBV10-3|-|-|TRBJ1-6
TGTGCCATCAGTCCATCTGGAAGGGTAAATTCACCCCTCCACTTT
CAISPSGRVNSPLHF
>TRBV7-7|TRBD2|many|TRBJ2-2
TGTGCTAGCAGCCCAAGCGGGGGGACGAACACCGGGGAGCTGTTTTTT
CASSPSGGTNTGELFF
>TRBV5-1|TRBD1|few|TRBJ2-4
TGCGCCAGCAGCTTCGGACAGGGGGCGCAAAACATTCAGTACTTC
CASSFGQGAQNIQYF
>TRBV19|-|few|TRBJ2-7
TGTGCCAGTAGGGAGGGACACGGCAGCTCCTACGAGCAGTACTTC
CASREGHGSSYEQYF
>TRBV30|TRBD1|many|TRBJ1-1
TGTGCCTGGAGTGTACTGGGACAGGGGAACACTGAAGCTTTCTTT
CAWSVLGQGNTEAFF
>TRBV20-1|TRBD2|many|TRBJ2-1
TGCAGTGCTAGTCTAGCGGGAGTAGTTTGGGAGCAGTTCTTC
CSASLAGVVWEQFF
>TRBV30|-|few|TRBJ2-4
TGTGCCTGGAGTGTCAAGGGTGGGGGGATTCAGTACTTC
CAWSVKGGGIQYF
>TRBV10-3|TRBD1|many|TRBJ1-5
TGTGCCATCAGTCAAGGGACAGCTTCTGGGCAGCCCCAGCATTTT
CAISQGTASGQPQHF
>TRBV2|-|many|TRBJ2-1
TGTGCCAGCAGTGAAGCTGGCAGGGTGGATGAGCAGTTCTTC
CASSEAGRVDEQFF
>TRBV20-1|TRBD2|many|TRBJ2-1
TGCAGTGCTAGTGGACTAGCGGTGTTGAATGAGCAGTTCTTC
CSASGLAVLNEQFF
>TRBV6-1|-|-|TRBJ2-5
TGTGCCGCTGCCCCTAGAATTTCGAGCCAGTACTTC
CAAAPRISSQYF
>TRBV7-2|-|-|TRBJ2-7
TGTGCCAGCAGCTTTCCTTGGGTAGGCGAGCAGTACTTC
CASSFPWVGEQYF
>TRBV12-3/TRBV12-4|-|many|TRBJ2-3
TGTGCCAGCAGTTTACGTGAGGGAGGCGGCACAGATACGCAGTATTTT
CASSLREGGGTDTQYF
>TRBV5-4|TRBD2|few|TRBJ2-3
TGTGCCAGCAGCTTGGGAAGCGGGGCCGGGGATACGCAGTATTTT
CASSLGSGAGDTQYF
>TRBV6-2/TRBV6-3|-|few|TRBJ1-5
TGTGCCAGCAGTTACCTGACAGCAACTCAGCCCCAGCATTTT
CASSYLTATQPQHF
>TRBV20-1|TRBD2|many|TRBJ2-3
TGCAGTGCTAGAGATCTCTTAGCGGGAAGCACAGATACGCAGTATTTT
CSARDLLAGSTDTQYF
>TRBV12-3/TRBV12-4|-|-|TRBJ1-1
TGTGCCAGCAGTTTTAGCGGGGGGCGCGCGGCCACTGAAGCTTTCTTT
CASSFSGGRAATEAFF
>TRBV12-5|TRBD1|many|TRBJ1-2
TGTGCTAGTGGCCGAGACAGGGGAACCCTCGCCGGCGGCTACACCTTC
CASGRDRGTLAGGYTF
>TRBV6-1|-|many|TRBJ1-2
TGTGCCAGCACCCCCAGGGAGAGCTATGGCTACACCTTC
CASTPRESYGYTF